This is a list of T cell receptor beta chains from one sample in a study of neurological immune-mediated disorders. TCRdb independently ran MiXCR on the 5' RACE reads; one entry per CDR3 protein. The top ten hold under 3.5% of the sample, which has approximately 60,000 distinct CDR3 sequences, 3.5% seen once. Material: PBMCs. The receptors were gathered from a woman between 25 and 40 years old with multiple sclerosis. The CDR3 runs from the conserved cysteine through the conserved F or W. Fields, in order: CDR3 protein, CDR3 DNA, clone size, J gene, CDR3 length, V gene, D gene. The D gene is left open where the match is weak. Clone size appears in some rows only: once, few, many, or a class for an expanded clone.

CASSLDRAWNQPQHF	TGTGCCAGCAGCTTAGACAGGGCATGGAATCAGCCCCAGCATTTT	many	TRBJ1-5	15	TRBV7-6	.
CASSLARGRSNQPQHF	TGCGCCAGCAGCTTGGCTCGCGGGAGGAGCAATCAGCCCCAGCATTTT	many	TRBJ1-5	16	TRBV5-1	.
CASSLKGSIGELFF	TGCGCCAGCAGCTTGAAGGGATCAATCGGGGAGCTGTTTTTT	many	TRBJ2-2	14	TRBV5-1	.
CASSNVRDCKTDTQYF	TGTGCCAGCAGCAATGTTCGGGACTGTAAGACAGATACGCAGTATTTT	many	TRBJ2-3	16	TRBV21-1	.
CASSLLGRTNEKLFF	TGTGCCAGCAGCTTACTGGGACGCACCAATGAAAAACTGTTTTTT	many	TRBJ1-4	15	TRBV6-2/TRBV6-3	.
CASSPRDVKEQYF	TGTGCCAGCTCACCAAGGGATGTCAAAGAGCAGTACTTC	.	TRBJ2-7	13	TRBV18	.
CAISEAAYSNQPQHF	TGTGCCATCAGTGAGGCTGCTTATAGCAATCAGCCCCAGCATTTT	few	TRBJ1-5	15	TRBV10-3	.
CASSQDRQGFGSYEQYF	TGCGCCAGCAGCCAAGACCGACAGGGCTTTGGGTCCTACGAGCAGTACTTC	many	TRBJ2-7	17	TRBV4-1	TRBD1
CASSRGLMNTGELFF	TGTGCCAGCAGCCGGGGACTTATGAACACCGGGGAGCTGTTTTTT	many	TRBJ2-2	15	TRBV11-2	.
CASSSESGRYGHTF	TGCGCCAGCAGCTCCGAATCGGGTCGCTATGGCCACACCTTC	.	TRBJ1-2	14	TRBV5-1	.
CATKTSGVQETQYF	TGTGCCACCAAGACTAGCGGGGTTCAAGAGACCCAGTACTTC	.	TRBJ2-5	14	TRBV6-6	TRBD2
CASSLGTLANQPQNF	TGTGCCAGCAGCTTGGGGACATTGGCCAATCAGCCCCAGAATTTT	.	TRBJ1-5	15	TRBV5-6	.
CASSLGTGNEKLFF	TGCGCCAGCAGCTTGGGGACAGGGAATGAAAAACTGTTTTTT	many	TRBJ1-4	14	TRBV5-1	TRBD1
CSASPSSYEQYF	TGCAGTGCTAGTCCGAGTAGCTACGAGCAGTACTTC	few	TRBJ2-7	12	TRBV20-1	.
CSARDWRWDGPYNEQFF	TGCAGTGCTAGAGATTGGAGGTGGGACGGACCCTACAATGAGCAGTTCTTC	many	TRBJ2-1	17	TRBV20-1	.
CASSKARTGGVSYEQYF	TGTGCCAGCAGCAAAGCGAGGACAGGGGGTGTCTCCTACGAGCAGTACTTC	many	TRBJ2-7	17	TRBV21-1	.
CASSGTGGIEAFF	TGTGCCAGCTCAGGGACGGGGGGCATTGAAGCTTTCTTT	many	TRBJ1-1	13	TRBV18	.
CASSLRGWETQYF	TGCGCCAGCAGCTTGCGGGGTTGGGAGACCCAGTACTTC	many	TRBJ2-5	13	TRBV5-1	.
CASSLVGAFYEQYF	TGCGCCAGCAGCTTGGTGGGGGCGTTCTACGAGCAGTACTTC	many	TRBJ2-7	14	TRBV5-1	.
CASSHTMGEQFF	TGTGCCAGCAGCCATACCATGGGGGAGCAGTTCTTC	.	TRBJ2-1	12	TRBV3-1	.
CASRAGISGTEAFF	TGTGCCAGCAGGGCGGGGATATCGGGAACTGAAGCTTTCTTT	few	TRBJ1-1	14	TRBV12-3/TRBV12-4	.
CASSSTWDRRSYEQYF	TGCGCCAGCAGCTCCACGTGGGACAGGAGGTCCTACGAGCAGTACTTC	many	TRBJ2-7	16	TRBV5-1	TRBD1
CAISPSPGYNYGYTF	TGTGCCATCAGTCCTTCTCCGGGTTACAACTATGGCTACACCTTC	many	TRBJ1-2	15	TRBV10-3	.
CASSLWAEQEQYF	TGTGCCAGCAGTTTATGGGCAGAGCAAGAGCAGTACTTC	few	TRBJ2-7	13	TRBV28	.
CASSLPGVGSHLTYNEQFF	TGTGCCAGCAGTCTTCCGGGGGTAGGCAGCCACCTGACCTACAATGAGCAGTTCTTC	few	TRBJ2-1	19	TRBV7-9	.
CASQDGVNTEAFF	TGCGCCAGCCAGGACGGCGTGAACACTGAAGCTTTCTTT	.	TRBJ1-1	13	TRBV5-1	.
CASSHGLHHEQYF	TGCGCCAGCAGCCATGGACTGCACCACGAGCAGTACTTC	many	TRBJ2-7	13	TRBV5-1	.
CASSQDGGGTRDEQFF	TGTGCCAGCAGCCAAGACGGGGGTGGGACGAGGGATGAGCAGTTCTTC	many	TRBJ2-1	16	TRBV4-2	.
CASSYTRTGAFEEQFF	TGTGCCAGCAGCTATACTCGGACTGGGGCCTTCGAGGAGCAGTTCTTC	many	TRBJ2-1	16	TRBV5-8	.
CSSTQGFGRAEAFF	TGCAGCTCCACACAGGGATTCGGAAGGGCTGAAGCTTTCTTT	many	TRBJ1-1	14	TRBV29-1	.
CASSPFDGEQFF	TGTGCCAGCAGCCCCTTTGACGGTGAGCAGTTCTTC	many	TRBJ2-1	12	TRBV7-2	.
CSAEKAPRAIYNEQFF	TGCAGTGCCGAAAAGGCGCCAAGGGCAATCTACAATGAGCAGTTCTTC	many	TRBJ2-1	16	TRBV20-1	.
CASSQTSGRAAEQYF	TGTGCCAGCAGCCAGACTAGCGGGAGGGCCGCCGAGCAGTACTTC	many	TRBJ2-7	15	TRBV5-8	TRBD2
CATRGVGTGAYEQYF	TGTGCCACCCGGGGAGTGGGGACAGGGGCATACGAGCAGTACTTC	few	TRBJ2-7	15	TRBV10-3	TRBD1
CASSFFGRWETQYF	TGTGCCAGCAGCTTCTTTGGCAGGTGGGAGACCCAGTACTTC	many	TRBJ2-5	14	TRBV5-6	.
CASRPTSGGAWETQYF	TGTGCCAGCAGACCGACTAGCGGGGGGGCCTGGGAGACCCAGTACTTC	many	TRBJ2-5	16	TRBV2	TRBD2
CASSYSSGGTNEKLFF	TGTGCCAGCAGTTATTCATCCGGGGGAACTAATGAAAAACTGTTTTTT	many	TRBJ1-4	16	TRBV6-6	.
CSVESRGGNTGELFF	TGCAGCGTTGAATCGCGCGGGGGGAACACCGGGGAGCTGTTTTTT	many	TRBJ2-2	15	TRBV29-1	TRBD2
CSAHRLAGASEQYF	TGCAGTGCTCACCGACTAGCGGGAGCGAGCGAGCAGTACTTC	few	TRBJ2-7	14	TRBV20-1	TRBD2
CAHTSGPAGNTIYF	TGTGCCCACACATCGGGCCCAGCTGGAAACACCATATATTTT	many	TRBJ1-3	14	TRBV10-3	.